The 27 T cell receptor beta chains below were found in one sample sequenced in a study of shared clonotypes between healthy human individuals. Only in-frame clones appear in the TCRdb table, and some are missing; sequencing was by immunoSEQ multiplex PCR. The profile covers 550,000 to 700,000 clones, with approximately 73% appearing a single time and more than 1.5% taken by the ten largest. The sample comprised memory CD4+ T cells sorted from blood. Subset indicated: CD45RA-negative fraction. These receptors were taken from a woman aged 30 to 39 in good health.

The chain employs TRBV2 and TRBJ2-1; a weak D match, TRBD2 (6 bases). V was trimmed by 8 bases and J by 7 bases, leaving 12 bases between them. This CDR3 comprises 12 residues. CDR1 SNHLY and CDR2 FYNNEI come from the germline V gene. CDR3 DNA sequence: TGTGCCAGCGACGGGAGTGCGAATGAGCAGTTCTTC. Protein: CASDGSANEQFF. The whole variable domain, remainder taken from reference TRBV2 and TRBJ2-1, is EPEVTQTPSHQVTQMGQEVILRCVPISNHLYFYWYRQILGQKVEFLVSFYNNEISEKSEIFDDQFSVERPDGSNFTLKIRSTKLEDSAMYFCASDGSANEQFFGPGTRLTVL.

This clone was seen just once. V gene TRBV5-1 combines with J gene TRBJ1-1; D call uncertain. Per germline, CDR1 SGHRS and CDR2 YFSETQ. Trimming took off 0 bases at V and 0 bases at J, with 6 bases between the two ends. The CDR3 totals 14 residues. DNA for the CDR3: TGCGCCAGCAGCTTGGGGGTACTGAACACTGAAGCTTTCTTT. Its protein product is CASSLGVLNTEAFF.

CDR3 DNA sequence: TGTGCCAGCAGTGTCAACGACCCTTTCTACGAGCAGTACTTC. Its protein product is CASSVNDPFYEQYF. The chain carries TRBV6-1 and TRBJ2-7; D gene unclear. Germline CDR1 and CDR2: MNHNS and SASEGT. V was cut by 4 bases and J by 3 bases, with 13 bases left in between. This CDR3 is 14 amino acids long.

The chain is built from TRBV28 and TRBJ2-1; 8 nucleotides match TRBD2. The CDR3 sequence is 15 residues long. Germline CDR1 reads MDHEN; CDR2 reads SYDVKM. Unmatched junction bases numbered 8, after V lost 7 bases and J lost 3 bases. The CDR3 DNA reads as TGTGCCAGCATTCCGGGACTAGGGGGCTACAATGAGCAGTTCTTC. The encoded protein is CASIPGLGGYNEQFF.

Note on this clone: Within the sample, other DNA sequences also encode this same CDR3. This chain links TRBV27 with TRBJ1-5; perhaps TRBD1 as D (5 bases). Germline V gene sequence: CDR1 MNHEY, CDR2 SMNVEV (reference sequence). The V and J ends lost 5 bases and 0 bases respectively, with 11 bases between them. This CDR3 comprises 15 residues. The chain's CDR3 is CASSPDRLSNQPQHF. The CDR3 DNA reads TGTGCCAGCAGTCCCGACAGACTTAGCAATCAGCCCCAGCATTTT.

As DNA, the CDR3 is TGTGCCAGCAGCCTACGGACAGGGGTTGAAAAACTGTTTTTT. It encodes CASSLRTGVEKLFF. V gene TRBV7-9 combines with J gene TRBJ1-4; 9 bases map to TRBD1. J was trimmed by 7 bases and V by 5 bases; bases with no gene match: 5. From germline, CDR1 is SEHNR and CDR2 FQNEAQ (reference sequence). The CDR3 totals 14 residues.

The chain recombines TRBV25-1 with TRBJ2-3; tentative D call: TRBD1 (5 bases). This CDR3 has 15 amino acids. Germline CDR1 is MGHDK and CDR2 is SYGVNS. Trimming pared 4 bases from V and 3 bases from J, leaving 14 bases between. CDR3 DNA sequence: TGTGCCAGCAGTGTTTCAGGGCCAGCAACAGATACGCAGTATTTT. Its translation: CASSVSGPATDTQYF.

This clone was recorded once. CDR3 in amino acids: CASSWTSGTSTDTQYF. The CDR3 DNA sequence: TGTGCCAGCAGCTGGACTAGCGGGACTAGCACAGATACGCAGTATTTT. The rearrangement uses TRBV7-2 and TRBJ2-3, with 12 bases that match TRBD2. The V gene end was trimmed by 4 bases and the J gene end by 0 bases; junction bases not matched to a gene: 2. The CDR3 consists of 16 residues. The germline V gene has CDR1 SGHTA and CDR2 FQGNSA.

To note about this clone: Within the sample, other DNA sequences also encode this same CDR3. The chain links TRBV27 to TRBJ1-1; TRBD1 matches at 8 bases. Germline assignment: CDR1 MNHEY and CDR2 SMNVEV (reference sequence). V shed 4 bases, J shed 4 bases, and the junction held 8 bases outside the gene matches. The CDR3 totals 15 residues. CDR3 sequence reads: CASSSRTGGGTEAFF. CDR3 bases: TGTGCCAGCAGTTCCCGTACAGGGGGGGGCACTGAAGCTTTCTTT.

The V and J genes are TRBV5-1 and TRBJ2-3; weak D call: TRBD2 (7 bases). V was shortened by 4 bases and J by 0 bases, with 18 bases between the two germline ends. The CDR3 loop spans 17 amino acids. CDR1 and CDR2 from the germline V gene are SGHRS and YFSETQ. CDR3: CASSRGAATSSTDTQYF. DNA for the CDR3: TGCGCCAGCAGCCGGGGGGCGGCAACCTCTAGCACAGATACGCAGTATTTT. Drawing the rest from reference TRBV5-1 and TRBJ2-3, the complete variable domain is KAGVTQTPRYLIKTRGQQVTLSCSPISGHRSVSWYQQTPGQGLQFLFEYFSETQRNKGNFPGRFSGRQFSNSRSEMNVSTLELGDSALYLCASSRGAATSSTDTQYFGPGTRLTVL.

The chain couples TRBV28 to TRBJ2-5, with 10 bases identical to TRBD1. From germline, CDR1 is MDHEN and CDR2 SYDVKM. J lost 2 bases, V lost 6 bases, and 9 bases had no gene match. This CDR3 has 16 amino acids. The CDR3 protein is CASSLLGTGEQETQYF. CDR3 bases: TGTGCCAGCAGCTTACTCGGGACAGGGGAGCAAGAGACCCAGTACTTC.

This sequence joins TRBV21-1 and TRBJ1-2; the D call in the table, TRBD1, was not verified against the DNA. TRBV21-1 is classified as a pseudogene. The CDR3 runs 13 residues. The CDR3 DNA reads TGTGCCAGCAGCGAACCAGGGGGCTGTGGCTACACCTTC. Encoded protein: CASSEPGGCGYTF.

This clone was seen only a few times. The rearrangement joins TRBV5-4 to TRBJ2-2; the match to TRBD1 covers 7 bases. Germline V CDR1 and CDR2: SGHNT, YYREEE (reference sequence). V was clipped by 2 bases and J by 3 bases; unmatched bases: 4. The CDR3 contains 15 residues. CDR3 sequence (DNA): TGTGCCAGCAGCTTCGACAGGGACGACACCGGGGAGCTGTTTTTT. Translated: CASSFDRDDTGELFF. Full variable domain (outside the CDR3, taken from reference TRBV5-4 and TRBJ2-2): ETGVTQSPTHLIKTRGQQVTLRCSSQSGHNTVSWYQQALGQGPQFIFQYYREEENGRGNFPPRFSGLQFPNYSSELNVNALELDDSALYLCASSFDRDDTGELFFGEGSRLTVL.

This clone occurred a few times. The chain uses TRBV7-9 and TRBJ2-3, with 7 bases fitting TRBD2. In germline, CDR1 is SEHNR, CDR2 FQNEAQ (reference sequence). This CDR3 contains 14 residues. V was pared by 3 bases and J by 5 bases, with 5 bases of the junction left unmatched. In DNA form, the CDR3 reads TGTGCCAGCAGCTTGGGGGAGGGAGGAGATACGCAGTATTTT. Residues: CASSLGEGGDTQYF.

The chain employs TRBV25-1 and TRBJ2-1, with D maybe TRBD2 (6 bases). The CDR3 runs 16 residues. The ends were cut back, 6 bases at V and 4 bases at J, with 19 bases in the middle. Per the germline V gene, CDR1 is MGHDK and CDR2 is SYGVNS. The CDR3 bases are TGTGCCAGCAGCTCCCCTCAACGGGAGCGTTACAATGAGCAGTTCTTC. This translates into CASSSPQRERYNEQFF.

The chain has TRBV5-4 and TRBJ1-1, with 9 nucleotides matching TRBD1. Trimming cost V 0 bases and J 3 bases; bases outside gene matches: 0. This CDR3 has 14 residues. The germline CDR1 and CDR2 sequences are SGHNT and YYREEE (reference sequence). The CDR3, as DNA: TGTGCCAGCAGCTTGGACAGGGGGCACACTGAAGCTTTCTTT. It specifies CASSLDRGHTEAFF.

The chain uses TRBV6-5 and TRBJ2-7; 11 nucleotides align to TRBD2. V shed 6 bases, J shed 8 bases, and the junction held 3 bases outside the gene matches. This CDR3 has 12 amino acids. Looked up from germline, CDR1 is MNHEY and CDR2 is SVGAGI. CDR3 amino acids: CASSSTSGKQYF. CDR3 in DNA: TGTGCCAGCAGCTCGACTAGCGGGAAGCAGTACTTC.

CDR3 sequence: CASSAGTAGNTIYF. CDR3 nucleotides: TGTGCCAGCAGCGCCGGGACAGCTGGAAACACCATATATTTT. This chain joins TRBV6-4 and TRBJ1-3; 7 nucleotides agree with TRBD1. Germline CDR1 MRHNA, CDR2 SNTAGT. The V and J ends lost 6 bases and 2 bases, in that order; junction bases with no gene match: 4. This CDR3 is 14 amino acids long.

The J gene is TRBJ2-2, the V gene TRBV5-1, with D possibly being TRBD2 (5 bases). Per the germline V gene, CDR1 is SGHRS and CDR2 is YFSETQ. V was trimmed by 0 bases and J by 3 bases, leaving 9 bases between them. The CDR3 contains 15 residues. CDR3 nucleotides: TGCGCCAGCAGCTTGGATTGGCGGGACACCGGGGAGCTGTTTTTT. Residues: CASSLDWRDTGELFF.

This chain uses TRBV27 with TRBJ2-7; the match to TRBD2 covers 9 bases. Germline trimming cut 7 bases from V and 4 bases from J; bases unmatched to any gene: 5. This CDR3 has 13 amino acids. Germline V gene lookup returns CDR1 MNHEY and CDR2 SMNVEV (reference sequence). The CDR3 region is CASTPAGGYEQYF. The CDR3 nucleotides are TGTGCCAGCACCCCAGCGGGAGGATACGAGCAGTACTTC.

The genes are TRBV11-2 and TRBJ2-1, with 9 bases aligning to TRBD1. V shed 8 bases, J shed 8 bases, and the junction held 4 bases outside the gene matches. The CDR3 runs to 12 residues. The germline V gene encodes CDR1 SGHAT and CDR2 FQNNGV. Written as DNA, the CDR3 is TGTGCCAGCGGACAGGGGTGGGATGAGCAGTTCTTC. Translating gives CASGQGWDEQFF.

The chain recombines TRBV5-1 with TRBJ1-5; D possibly corresponds to TRBD1 (6 bases). The V gene lost 4 bases and the J gene lost 0 bases, with 11 bases spanning the gap. Looked up from germline, CDR1 is SGHRS and CDR2 is YFSETQ. There are 15 residues in the CDR3. This CDR3 reads CASSPGHNSNQPQHF. Here the CDR3 DNA reads TGCGCCAGCAGCCCGGGACATAATAGCAATCAGCCCCAGCATTTT.

The sample holds many counts of this clone. The chain uses TRBV6-4 and TRBJ2-3; 8 bases are shared with TRBD2. The CDR3 consists of 15 residues. Looked up from germline, CDR1 is MRHNA and CDR2 is SNTAGT. Germline trimming cut 4 bases from V and 5 bases from J; bases unmatched to any gene: 8. The CDR3 bases are TGTGCCAGCAGTGGGACGGGAGGGCCTCTAGATACGCAGTATTTT. This codes for CASSGTGGPLDTQYF.

The chain links TRBV30 to TRBJ1-1; 7 bases fit TRBD1. The CDR3 loop spans 14 amino acids. Germline loops: CDR1 GTSNPN, CDR2 SVGIG (reference sequence). V trimming: 0 bases; J trimming: 0 bases; junction bases outside the gene matches: 1. The CDR3 region has the DNA TGTGCCTGGAGTGTAGACAGGGTGAACACTGAAGCTTTCTTT. Translated: CAWSVDRVNTEAFF.

V usage is TRBV5-8 and J usage is TRBJ1-5; 9 bases are shared with TRBD1. CDR1 and CDR2 (germline): SGHTS, YDEGEE. There are 14 residues in the CDR3. After removal of 2 bases from V and 6 bases from J, the junction contained 3 bases not matched to a gene. CDR3 protein: CASSLGQGSQPQHF. The CDR3 nucleotides read TGTGCCAGCAGCTTAGGACAGGGGAGTCAGCCCCAGCATTTT.

Note on this clone: Other nucleotide sequences in the sample specify the same CDR3. The rearrangement joins TRBV27 to TRBJ2-6; no clear D. The CDR3 has 15 amino acids. The germline V gene has CDR1 MNHEY and CDR2 SMNVEV (reference sequence). Trimming left V 3 bases short and J 0 bases short, with 6 bases between. Here the CDR3 reads CASSFWNSGANVLTF. In DNA form, the CDR3 reads TGTGCCAGCAGTTTTTGGAACTCTGGGGCCAACGTCCTGACTTTC.

The gene calls are TRBV27 and TRBJ1-1, with a possible D match to TRBD1 (5 bases). Germline V CDR1 and CDR2: MNHEY, SMNVEV (reference sequence). The CDR3 totals 16 residues. Deletions cut 0 bases from V and 2 bases from J, with 13 bases between. The CDR3 loop is CASSLSGGVGNTEAFF. The CDR3 DNA reads as TGTGCCAGCAGTTTATCGGGGGGGGTTGGAAACACTGAAGCTTTCTTT.